This T cell receptor beta chain was sequenced in a study of T cell repertoires in cytomegalovirus infection. This clonotype was recorded many times. The antigen is undetermined. Study-level points and caveats: Across the ex vivo response, the dominant clonotypes were HLA-C-restricted CMV-specific TCR beta clonotypes.

Germline CDR1 reads SGHTA; CDR2 reads FQGNSA. Trimming removed 6 bases from V and 5 bases from J; junction bases left unmatched: 7. This CDR3 is 15 amino acids long. TCRdb recomputed calls from the reads with MiXCR, one row per CDR3 protein. This table holds roughly 240,000 distinct CDR3 sequences, 6% to 8% found once. The chain uses TRBV7-2 and TRBJ2-1, with 10 positions matching TRBD2. The receptor was derived from a human donor in good health (CMV status not recorded). Some clones in this sample may be carry-over from other donors' samples. The sample comprised PBMCs. The CDR3 here is CASRLSGGAHNEQFF. CDR3 sequence (DNA): TGTGCCAGCAGACTGAGCGGGGGGGCTCACAATGAGCAGTTCTTC. Full variable domain (missing parts from reference TRBV7-2 and TRBJ2-1): GAGVSQSPSNKVTEKGKDVELRCDPISGHTALYWYRQSLGQGLEFLIYFQGNSAPDKSGLPSDRFSAERTGGSVSTLTIQRTQQEDSAVYLCASRLSGGAHNEQFFGPGTRLTVL.